These T cell receptor beta chains were read from a single sample in a study of regulatory T cells in long-lasting Graves disease. TCRdb used MiXCR to reprocess the multiplex PCR reads, holding one entry per CDR3 protein. The sample has some 330,000 distinct CDR3 sequences; about an eighth are singletons. The same sample was also studied in work on T cells in Graves' hyperthyroidism and ophthalmopathy.

Sequencing was performed on peripheral blood mononuclear cells (PBMCs), taken at new diagnosis, from a patient treated with antithyroid drugs. These TCRs come from a woman aged 18-30 years with Graves disease. Both conserved end residues are part of each CDR3.

>TRBV12-3/TRBV12-4
CASKIYRLVSDTQYF
>TRBV19
CASSILRNTEAFF
>TRBV2
CASRSRREGLVSEQFF
>TRBV20-1
CSARDPGKQGRNTEAFF
>TRBV6-2/TRBV6-3
CASSPISGTRGEKLFF
>TRBV7-8
CASNRGETQYF
>TRBV4-3
CASSPEVVGAYYEQYF
>TRBV6-1
CASSSEGGRNEQFF
>TRBV25-1
CASSRTGGWNEQFF
>TRBV7-9
CASSLGLNIYGYTF
>TRBV7-9
CASSSPRTEGEQFF
>TRBV5-1
CASKRGLALDTQYF
>TRBV28
CASNLRRDLPKWYF
>TRBV7-9
CASNNRDGRYNEQFF
>TRBV5-4
CASSFPNDEQYF
>TRBV9
CASSGGDSNNEQFF
>TRBV28
CASRKSGRNTGELFF
>TRBV14
CASSQEYRGGETQYF
>TRBV7-9
CASSLVGQPRSGGYTF
>TRBV20-1
CSAPFGNTGNTIYF
>TRBV7-9
CASSLLGGVSYEQYF
>TRBV13
CASSSRGLLLDTQYF
>TRBV12-3/TRBV12-4
CASSFPPSGSTDTQYF
>TRBV29-1
CSVQAASLGETQYF
>TRBV7-6
CASSLGGVAKNIQYF
>TRBV9
CASARGPSNEKLFF
>TRBV4-1
CASSILGTDSLHYTTIYF
>TRBV20-1
CSASSAVNSNQPQHF
>TRBV9
CASRRTGTGYDGFGYTF
>TRBV20-1
CSARNRYNEQFF
>TRBV7-9
CASSHLTTAETQYF
>TRBV7-3
CASSVSGATYEQYF
>TRBV5-4
CASSRGQENEKLFF
>TRBV20-1
CSARDFRMVFEQFF
>TRBV7-2
CASSPPGEKQFF
>TRBV3-1
CASSHSRTQNTEAFF
>TRBV5-4
CASSLESGGRQFF
>TRBV5-1
CASTDSSSYNEQFF
>TRBV11-2
CASGRDRWADTQYF
>TRBV6-5
CASSYQAGREKLFF
>TRBV20-1
CSATGVSGYTDTQYF
>TRBV28
CASSPTGGRTGELFF
>TRBV19
CASSRPVKDTEAFF
>TRBV20-1
CSAGNRLAGFHEQYF